A single T cell receptor beta chain is shown here with its context. The data were obtained in a study of T cells in Graves' hyperthyroidism and ophthalmopathy. Per germline, CDR1 SGHTA and CDR2 FQGNSA. This CDR3 spans 14 amino acids. RNA transcripts provided the source from which TCR beta CDR3 regions were amplified. Initially, a first-round RT-PCR of the TCR CDR3 employed the HTBI primer set. TCRdb called the multiplex PCR reads again in MiXCR, with one record for every CDR3 protein. In the table there are over 700,000 distinct CDR3 sequences, roughly a third of which are singletons. Stable Graves' hyperthyroidism meant no ophthalmopathy progression within 18 months. Investigators excluded patients with uncontrolled infection, other autoimmune disease, pregnancy or lactation.

The chain couples TRBV7-2 to TRBJ2-7, with D possibly being TRBD2 (6 bases). The closer fit of TRBJ2-1 to the DNA end suggests the J call may be wrong. The sample comprised blood. The TCR comes from a woman between 35 and 50 years old with Graves' hyperthyroidism. CDR3 residues: CASSLGGAGNEQFF. The CDR3 nucleotides are TGTGCCAGCAGCTTGGGGGGTGCGGGCAATGAGCAGTTCTTC.